The rows below give T cell receptor beta chains drawn from one sample of a study of blood T cell repertoires in COVID-19. Libraries were prepared by immunoSEQ multiplex PCR; TCRdb keeps only in-frame clonotypes and omits some of them. Altogether roughly 51,000 clones are present, about nine tenths being singletons, with the ten largest covering 5.1%. Sample: peripheral blood. These receptors came from a man aged 70-80 years with acute or convalescent COVID-19. Each CDR3 is given with its conserved first and last residue. The order of the fields is clone size, V gene, D gene, J gene, CDR3 protein, CDR3 DNA. The D gene is left open where the match is weak. Clone sizes are given selectively: once, few, many, or a class where the clone is expanded.

abundance: NA; v_gene: TRBV6-2/TRBV6-3; d_gene: TRBD2; j_gene: TRBJ2-3; CDR3aa: CASSYPGLAGDPTDTQYF; CDR3nt: TGTGCCAGCAGTTACCCCGGGTTAGCGGGGGACCCCACAGATACGCAGTATTTT
abundance: NA; v_gene: TRBV29-1; d_gene: NA; j_gene: TRBJ1-2; CDR3aa: CSVQERLGGYTF; CDR3nt: TGCAGCGTGCAGGAACGTCTGGGTGGCTACACCTTC
abundance: NA; v_gene: TRBV5-1; d_gene: TRBD1; j_gene: TRBJ1-2; CDR3aa: CASSSGQIPNYGYTF; CDR3nt: TGCGCCAGCAGCTCGGGACAGATACCTAACTATGGCTACACCTTC
abundance: medium-sized; v_gene: TRBV19; d_gene: TRBD1; j_gene: TRBJ2-7; CDR3aa: CASKFSQGAFEQYF; CDR3nt: TGTGCCAGTAAATTTTCACAGGGGGCTTTCGAGCAGTACTTC
abundance: NA; v_gene: TRBV29-1; d_gene: TRBD1; j_gene: TRBJ2-2; CDR3aa: CSVEYRGLGSSTGELFF; CDR3nt: TGCAGCGTCGAATACAGGGGGCTAGGCTCGAGCACCGGGGAGCTGTTTTTT
abundance: NA; v_gene: TRBV6-5; d_gene: NA; j_gene: TRBJ1-2; CDR3aa: CASSYSAPANYGYTF; CDR3nt: TGTGCCAGCAGTTACTCGGCGCCAGCGAACTATGGCTACACCTTC
abundance: NA; v_gene: TRBV30; d_gene: TRBD1; j_gene: TRBJ2-7; CDR3aa: CAWSVWGTGGSYEQYF; CDR3nt: TGTGCCTGGAGTGTATGGGGGACAGGGGGCTCCTACGAGCAGTACTTC
abundance: once; v_gene: TRBV10-3; d_gene: TRBD1; j_gene: TRBJ1-1; CDR3aa: CAISVGDRGSTEAFF; CDR3nt: TGTGCCATCAGTGTGGGGGACAGGGGGTCAACTGAAGCTTTCTTT
abundance: once; v_gene: TRBV6-5; d_gene: TRBD1; j_gene: TRBJ2-7; CDR3aa: CASSYSYRGLYEQYF; CDR3nt: TGTGCCAGCAGTTACTCTTACAGGGGGCTCTACGAGCAGTACTTC
abundance: few; v_gene: TRBV4-2; d_gene: TRBD1; j_gene: TRBJ1-2; CDR3aa: CASSQGVGQEDGYTF; CDR3nt: TGTGCCAGCAGCCAGGGCGTGGGACAGGAGGATGGCTACACCTTC
abundance: NA; v_gene: TRBV7-2; d_gene: TRBD2; j_gene: TRBJ2-4; CDR3aa: CASSLARGGAKNIQYF; CDR3nt: TGTGCCAGCAGCTTAGCGCGGGGGGGAGCCAAAAACATTCAGTACTTC
abundance: NA; v_gene: TRBV7-8; d_gene: NA; j_gene: TRBJ2-2; CDR3aa: CASEVLERSNTGELFF; CDR3nt: TGTGCCAGCGAGGTTTTGGAAAGATCGAACACCGGGGAGCTGTTTTTT
abundance: NA; v_gene: TRBV18; d_gene: NA; j_gene: TRBJ1-2; CDR3aa: CASSPVDSRGYTF; CDR3nt: TGTGCCAGCTCACCGGTGGACAGCAGGGGCTACACCTTC
abundance: NA; v_gene: TRBV19; d_gene: NA; j_gene: TRBJ1-6; CDR3aa: CASSMAHRGVGRGSNSPLHF; CDR3nt: TGTGCCAGTAGTATGGCTCATCGGGGAGTAGGCAGGGGCTCTAATTCACCCCTCCACTTT
abundance: NA; v_gene: TRBV27; d_gene: NA; j_gene: TRBJ2-1; CDR3aa: CASSPPGYNEQFF; CDR3nt: TGTGCCAGCAGCCCCCCCGGTTACAATGAGCAGTTCTTC
abundance: NA; v_gene: TRBV3-1/TRBV3-2; d_gene: TRBD1; j_gene: TRBJ2-5; CDR3aa: CASSHVGQGQETQYF; CDR3nt: TGTGCCAGCAGCCACGTCGGACAGGGCCAAGAGACCCAGTACTTC
abundance: NA; v_gene: TRBV9; d_gene: NA; j_gene: TRBJ2-1; CDR3aa: CASGGTSALYNEQFF; CDR3nt: TGTGCCAGCGGGGGCACTAGCGCCCTGTACAATGAGCAGTTCTTC
abundance: NA; v_gene: TRBV7-2; d_gene: TRBD1; j_gene: TRBJ2-7; CDR3aa: CASSFRDSGYEQYF; CDR3nt: TGTGCCAGCAGCTTCCGGGACAGCGGCTACGAGCAGTACTTC
abundance: NA; v_gene: TRBV9; d_gene: NA; j_gene: TRBJ1-2; CDR3aa: CASSEGNYGYTF; CDR3nt: TGTGCCAGCAGCGAGGGGAACTATGGCTACACCTTC
abundance: NA; v_gene: TRBV29-1; d_gene: TRBD2; j_gene: TRBJ2-5; CDR3aa: CSVAWRRGKETQYF; CDR3nt: TGCAGCGTCGCGTGGCGGCGGGGGAAAGAGACCCAGTACTTC
abundance: NA; v_gene: TRBV29-1; d_gene: NA; j_gene: TRBJ2-5; CDR3aa: CSVVKRSPETQYF; CDR3nt: TGCAGCGTTGTGAAACGGAGCCCGGAGACCCAGTACTTC
abundance: NA; v_gene: TRBV27; d_gene: NA; j_gene: TRBJ2-4; CDR3aa: CASTQGSGQNIQYF; CDR3nt: TGTGCCAGCACCCAAGGGTCAGGGCAAAACATTCAGTACTTC
abundance: NA; v_gene: TRBV6-2/TRBV6-3; d_gene: NA; j_gene: TRBJ1-3; CDR3aa: CASSGSTGNTIYF; CDR3nt: TGTGCCAGCAGTGGCTCGACTGGAAACACCATATATTTT
abundance: NA; v_gene: TRBV4-3; d_gene: TRBD1; j_gene: TRBJ2-7; CDR3aa: CASSQNRGPYEQYF; CDR3nt: TGCGCCAGCAGCCAAAACAGGGGGCCCTACGAGCAGTACTTC
abundance: NA; v_gene: TRBV30; d_gene: TRBD1; j_gene: TRBJ1-6; CDR3aa: CAWSFRTGGLALHF; CDR3nt: TGTGCCTGGAGTTTTAGGACAGGGGGATTAGCCCTCCACTTT
abundance: NA; v_gene: TRBV7-9; d_gene: NA; j_gene: TRBJ2-5; CDR3aa: CASSTNRQLQETQYF; CDR3nt: TGTGCCAGCAGCACAAATCGACAACTCCAAGAGACCCAGTACTTC
abundance: NA; v_gene: TRBV7-2; d_gene: NA; j_gene: TRBJ2-7; CDR3aa: CASSLVPSYEQYF; CDR3nt: TGTGCCAGCAGCTTAGTCCCCAGCTACGAGCAGTACTTC
abundance: NA; v_gene: TRBV18; d_gene: NA; j_gene: TRBJ1-6; CDR3aa: CASSVDSAYNSPLHF; CDR3nt: TGTGCCAGCTCAGTGGACAGCGCCTATAATTCACCCCTCCACTTT
abundance: once; v_gene: TRBV28; d_gene: TRBD1; j_gene: TRBJ2-6; CDR3aa: CASSTDRGRSETGANVLTF; CDR3nt: TGTGCCAGCAGTACGGACAGGGGGCGAAGTGAAACTGGGGCCAACGTCCTGACTTTC
abundance: NA; v_gene: TRBV4-3; d_gene: TRBD1; j_gene: TRBJ1-3; CDR3aa: CASSQDRGDRASGNTIYF; CDR3nt: TGCGCCAGCAGCCAAGATCGGGGGGACAGGGCTTCTGGAAACACCATATATTTT
abundance: NA; v_gene: TRBV25-1; d_gene: TRBD1; j_gene: TRBJ2-7; CDR3aa: CASSEQMDRGDEQYF; CDR3nt: TGTGCCAGCAGTGAACAAATGGACAGGGGGGACGAGCAGTACTTC
abundance: NA; v_gene: TRBV6-2/TRBV6-3; d_gene: NA; j_gene: TRBJ1-4; CDR3aa: CASSLGGAANEKLFF; CDR3nt: TGTGCCAGCAGTCTCGGGGGGGCGGCTAATGAAAAACTGTTTTTT
abundance: NA; v_gene: TRBV28; d_gene: TRBD2; j_gene: TRBJ2-3; CDR3aa: CASSRRLAGGQSSTDTQYF; CDR3nt: TGTGCCAGCAGTCGAAGACTAGCGGGGGGGCAGTCCTCCACAGATACGCAGTATTTT
abundance: NA; v_gene: TRBV29-1; d_gene: NA; j_gene: TRBJ1-2; CDR3aa: CSTSSVAGVDYGYTF; CDR3nt: TGCAGCACCTCCTCCGTGGCAGGGGTGGACTATGGCTACACCTTC
abundance: NA; v_gene: TRBV28; d_gene: NA; j_gene: TRBJ1-2; CDR3aa: CASSLRPAGVGYTF; CDR3nt: TGTGCCAGCAGTTTGAGGCCGGCAGGGGTCGGCTACACCTTC
abundance: NA; v_gene: TRBV4-3; d_gene: TRBD2; j_gene: TRBJ2-4; CDR3aa: CASSQTSGGPNIQYF; CDR3nt: TGCGCCAGCAGCCAGACTAGCGGGGGGCCTAACATTCAGTACTTC
abundance: NA; v_gene: TRBV18; d_gene: TRBD1; j_gene: TRBJ2-7; CDR3aa: CASSPGQGFSYEQYF; CDR3nt: TGTGCCAGCTCACCAGGACAGGGCTTCTCCTACGAGCAGTACTTC
abundance: NA; v_gene: TRBV5-6; d_gene: NA; j_gene: TRBJ2-7; CDR3aa: CASSLDRNYEQYF; CDR3nt: TGTGCCAGCAGCTTGGACAGAAACTACGAGCAGTACTTC
abundance: NA; v_gene: TRBV7-2; d_gene: TRBD2; j_gene: TRBJ2-5; CDR3aa: CASSLAGGLETQYF; CDR3nt: TGTGCCAGCAGCCTAGCGGGGGGGCTCGAGACCCAGTACTTC
abundance: NA; v_gene: TRBV4-2; d_gene: NA; j_gene: TRBJ1-4; CDR3aa: CASSQELGATNEKLFF; CDR3nt: TGTGCCAGCAGCCAAGAACTGGGCGCGACTAATGAAAAACTGTTTTTT
abundance: NA; v_gene: TRBV6-2/TRBV6-3; d_gene: NA; j_gene: TRBJ1-6; CDR3aa: CASSYPRDQGRLPLHF; CDR3nt: TGTGCCAGCAGTTACCCCCGGGACCAGGGGCGATTGCCCCTCCACTTT
abundance: NA; v_gene: TRBV19; d_gene: NA; j_gene: TRBJ1-2; CDR3aa: CASLSGTTGGYGYTF; CDR3nt: TGTGCCAGTCTATCCGGGACGACGGGGGGCTATGGCTACACCTTC
abundance: NA; v_gene: TRBV28; d_gene: NA; j_gene: TRBJ1-2; CDR3aa: CAVHEGNLNGYTF; CDR3nt: TGTGCCGTTCATGAGGGAAACCTCAATGGCTACACCTTC
abundance: NA; v_gene: TRBV30; d_gene: NA; j_gene: TRBJ2-3; CDR3aa: CAWSVQLGQPSADTQYF; CDR3nt: TGTGCCTGGAGTGTACAATTGGGACAACCCTCAGCAGATACGCAGTATTTT
abundance: NA; v_gene: TRBV7-9; d_gene: NA; j_gene: TRBJ2-3; CDR3aa: CASSPGAPTSTDTQYF; CDR3nt: TGTGCCAGCAGCCCAGGGGCACCTACTAGCACAGATACGCAGTATTTT
abundance: NA; v_gene: TRBV28; d_gene: NA; j_gene: TRBJ1-2; CDR3aa: CASSSGGIGYGYTF; CDR3nt: TGTGCCAGCAGTTCTGGGGGGATCGGCTATGGCTACACCTTC
abundance: NA; v_gene: TRBV7-5; d_gene: NA; j_gene: TRBJ1-2; CDR3aa: CARSLPVYGYTF; CDR3nt: TGTGCCAGAAGCTTACCAGTCTATGGCTACACCTTC
abundance: NA; v_gene: TRBV19; d_gene: NA; j_gene: TRBJ2-3; CDR3aa: CASSTLLDATQYF; CDR3nt: TGTGCCAGTAGTACCTTACTAGACGCTACGCAGTATTTT
abundance: NA; v_gene: TRBV6-5; d_gene: TRBD2; j_gene: TRBJ2-7; CDR3aa: CASSYGGGNPYEQYF; CDR3nt: TGTGCCAGCAGTTACGGGGGAGGGAACCCCTACGAGCAGTACTTC
abundance: NA; v_gene: TRBV5-1; d_gene: NA; j_gene: TRBJ2-1; CDR3aa: CASSLEAGSSYNEQFF; CDR3nt: TGCGCCAGCAGCTTGGAGGCGGGGAGTTCCTACAATGAGCAGTTCTTC
abundance: NA; v_gene: TRBV6-6; d_gene: NA; j_gene: TRBJ1-2; CDR3aa: CASSNPTGAGYTF; CDR3nt: TGTGCCAGCAGTAACCCTACTGGGGCTGGCTACACCTTC
abundance: NA; v_gene: TRBV3-1/TRBV3-2; d_gene: NA; j_gene: TRBJ1-2; CDR3aa: CASFRSGASNYGYTF; CDR3nt: TGTGCCAGCTTTCGGTCAGGGGCTTCTAACTATGGCTACACCTTC
abundance: NA; v_gene: TRBV28; d_gene: TRBD1; j_gene: TRBJ2-7; CDR3aa: CASSSRTGLLDELSYEQYF; CDR3nt: TGTGCCAGCAGTTCCCGGACAGGGCTACTAGATGAGTTATCCTACGAGCAGTACTTC